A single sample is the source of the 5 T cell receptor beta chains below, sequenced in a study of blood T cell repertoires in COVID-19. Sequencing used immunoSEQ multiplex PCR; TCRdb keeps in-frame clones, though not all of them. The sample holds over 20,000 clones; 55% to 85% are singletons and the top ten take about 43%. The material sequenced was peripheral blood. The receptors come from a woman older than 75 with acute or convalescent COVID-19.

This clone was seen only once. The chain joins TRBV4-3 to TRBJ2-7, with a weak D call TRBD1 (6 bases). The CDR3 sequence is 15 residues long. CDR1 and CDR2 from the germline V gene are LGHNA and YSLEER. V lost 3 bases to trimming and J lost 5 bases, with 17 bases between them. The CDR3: CASSQRTGGGHEQYF. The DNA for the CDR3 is TGCGCCAGCAGCCAGAGGACTGGGGGCGGCCACGAGCAGTACTTC.

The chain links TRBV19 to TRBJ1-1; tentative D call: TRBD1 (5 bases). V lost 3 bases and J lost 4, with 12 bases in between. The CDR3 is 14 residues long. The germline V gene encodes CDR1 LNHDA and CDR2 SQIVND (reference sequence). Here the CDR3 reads CASSIIGGGTEAFF. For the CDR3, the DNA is TGTGCCAGTAGTATTATTGGCGGGGGCACTGAAGCTTTCTTT.

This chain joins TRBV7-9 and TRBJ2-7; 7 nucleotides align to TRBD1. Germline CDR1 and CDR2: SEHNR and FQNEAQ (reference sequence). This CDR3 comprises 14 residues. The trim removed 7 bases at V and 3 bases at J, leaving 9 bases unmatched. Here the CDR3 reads CASTRLAGGYEQYF. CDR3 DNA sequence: TGTGCCAGCACCCGGCTGGCAGGGGGCTACGAGCAGTACTTC.

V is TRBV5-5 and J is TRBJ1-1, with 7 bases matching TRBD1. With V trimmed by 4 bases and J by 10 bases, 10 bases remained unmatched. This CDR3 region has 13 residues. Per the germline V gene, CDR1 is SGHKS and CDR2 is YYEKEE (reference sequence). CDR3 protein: CASSPEQGYIAFF. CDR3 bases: TGTGCCAGCAGCCCAGAACAGGGGTACATAGCTTTCTTT.

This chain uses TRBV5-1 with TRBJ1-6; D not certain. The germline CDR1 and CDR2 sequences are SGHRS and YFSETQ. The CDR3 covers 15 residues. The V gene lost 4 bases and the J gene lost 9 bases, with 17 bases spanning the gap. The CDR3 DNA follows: TGCGCCAGCAGCCCGGACGCCTCAGCGGGTTCACCCCTCCACTTT. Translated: CASSPDASAGSPLHF.